The clone carrying this T cell receptor (beta chain) has only a few counts. No antigen is known for it. The data were obtained in a study of cytomegalovirus exposure and HLA in healthy donors. Germline-derived CDR1 and CDR2 are MNHNS and SASEGT. This CDR3 is built from 14 residues. V was trimmed by 6 bases and J by 3 bases, leaving 15 bases between them. 13 Jbeta primers and 60 Vbeta primers were used for the PCR. Libraries were prepared by immunoSEQ multiplex PCR; TCRdb keeps only in-frame clonotypes and omits some of them. Among more than 150,000 clones listed, approximately 73% were seen once. Study results and caveats: What was likely a sequencing artifact was a cluster of highly shared sequence variants. Later analysis placed DRB1 highest and HLA-C lowest in TCR association rates, which differed by HLA locus. The study flagged approximately 180 TCR beta chains as cytomegalovirus-associated. Through in vitro validation, a few CMV-associated chains were shown to be specific for CMV antigens.

Source material: PBMCs. This chain joins TRBV6-1 and TRBJ2-7, with a weak D call TRBD1 (7 bases). The receptor was isolated from a woman aged 30 to 39 in good health and CMV-seropositive. The DNA of the CDR3 is TGTGCCAGCAGCGGGGGACAGTGGGTCTACGAGCAGTACTTC. This codes for CASSGGQWVYEQYF.